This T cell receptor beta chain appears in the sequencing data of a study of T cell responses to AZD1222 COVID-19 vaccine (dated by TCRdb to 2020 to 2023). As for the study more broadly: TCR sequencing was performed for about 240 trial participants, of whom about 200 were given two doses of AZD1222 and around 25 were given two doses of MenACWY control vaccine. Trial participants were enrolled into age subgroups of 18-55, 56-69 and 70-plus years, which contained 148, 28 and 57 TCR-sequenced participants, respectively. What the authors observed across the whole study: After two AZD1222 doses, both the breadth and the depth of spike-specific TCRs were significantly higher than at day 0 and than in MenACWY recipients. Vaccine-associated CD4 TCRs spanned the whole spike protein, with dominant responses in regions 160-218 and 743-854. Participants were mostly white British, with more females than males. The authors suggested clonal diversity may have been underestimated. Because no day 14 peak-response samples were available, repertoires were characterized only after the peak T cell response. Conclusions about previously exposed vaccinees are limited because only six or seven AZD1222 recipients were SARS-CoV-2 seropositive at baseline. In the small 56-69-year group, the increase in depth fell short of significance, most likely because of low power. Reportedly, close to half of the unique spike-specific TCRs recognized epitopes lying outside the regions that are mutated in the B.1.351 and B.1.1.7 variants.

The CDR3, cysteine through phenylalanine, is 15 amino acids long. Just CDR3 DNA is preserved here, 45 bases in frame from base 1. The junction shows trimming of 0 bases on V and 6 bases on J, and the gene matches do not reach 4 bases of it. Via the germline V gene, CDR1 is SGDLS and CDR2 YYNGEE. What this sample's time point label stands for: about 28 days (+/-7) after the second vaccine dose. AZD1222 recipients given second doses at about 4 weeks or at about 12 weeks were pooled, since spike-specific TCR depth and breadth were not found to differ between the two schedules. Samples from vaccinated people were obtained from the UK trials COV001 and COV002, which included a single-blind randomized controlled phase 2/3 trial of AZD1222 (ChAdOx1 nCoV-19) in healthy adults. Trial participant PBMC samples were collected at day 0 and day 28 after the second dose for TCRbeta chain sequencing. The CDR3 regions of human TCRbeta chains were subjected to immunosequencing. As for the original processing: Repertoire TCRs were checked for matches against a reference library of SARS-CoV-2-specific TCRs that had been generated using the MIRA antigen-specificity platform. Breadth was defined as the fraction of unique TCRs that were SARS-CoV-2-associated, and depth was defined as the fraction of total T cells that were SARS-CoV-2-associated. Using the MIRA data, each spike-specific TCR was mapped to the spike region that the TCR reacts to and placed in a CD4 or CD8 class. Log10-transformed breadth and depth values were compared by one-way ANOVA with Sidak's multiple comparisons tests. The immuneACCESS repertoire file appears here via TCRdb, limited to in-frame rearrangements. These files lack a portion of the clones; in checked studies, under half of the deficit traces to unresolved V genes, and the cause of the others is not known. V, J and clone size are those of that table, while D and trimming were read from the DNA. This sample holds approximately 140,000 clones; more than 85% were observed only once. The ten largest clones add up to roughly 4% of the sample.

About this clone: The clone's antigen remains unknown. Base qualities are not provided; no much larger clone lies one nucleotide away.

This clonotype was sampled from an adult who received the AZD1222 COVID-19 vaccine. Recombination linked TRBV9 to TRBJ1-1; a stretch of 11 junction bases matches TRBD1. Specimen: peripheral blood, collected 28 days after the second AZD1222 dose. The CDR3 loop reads CASSVDVGQGAEAFF. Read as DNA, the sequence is TGTGCCAGCAGCGTAGACGTGGGACAGGGGGCTGAAGCTTTCTTT.